The rows below give T cell receptor beta chains drawn from one sample of a study of T cells in Graves' hyperthyroidism and ophthalmopathy. TCRdb fed the multiplex PCR reads into MiXCR, producing one record per CDR3 protein. The sample has about 720,000 distinct CDR3 sequences; about 16% are singletons. The sample comprised blood. The receptors originated from a man aged 18 to 29 with Graves' hyperthyroidism. The conserved cysteine and the conserved F or W are not part of the CDR3 here. The D gene is left open where the match is weak.

13	.	TRBJ2-3	TRBV10-3	AISEFLAKADTQY
13	.	TRBJ2-6	TRBV19	ASGRRGSGANVLT
10	.	TRBJ1-1	TRBV5-6	ASSKQKTEAF
10	.	TRBJ2-1	TRBV20-1	SAWSSYNEQF
16	TRBD1	TRBJ2-2	TRBV27	ASSVGPGGQGITGELF
12	.	TRBJ2-3	TRBV19	ASSQSGYTDTQY
11	.	TRBJ2-7	TRBV28	ASKSGESYEQY
11	.	TRBJ2-1	TRBV18	ASSPGTFAEQF
15	TRBD2	TRBJ2-1	TRBV29-1	SVEWVAGDFLLNEQF
13	.	TRBJ2-2	TRBV6-1	ASSPDRFNTGELF
10	.	TRBJ2-1	TRBV28	ASSFGRIGQF
12	.	TRBJ2-1	TRBV28	ASLRGSNYNEQF
12	TRBD2	TRBJ2-7	TRBV6-5	ASSYRGGIYEQY
12	.	TRBJ1-6	TRBV20-1	SASPGTRNSPLH
16	.	TRBJ2-7	TRBV12-3/TRBV12-4	ASSSGGVGTPVPYEQY
12	.	TRBJ2-3	TRBV9	ASSVAPLGDTQY
10	TRBD1	TRBJ2-7	TRBV20-1	SAFRDSYEQY
14	TRBD2	TRBJ2-5	TRBV6-5	ASSYAEREGQETQY
11	.	TRBJ1-2	TRBV20-1	SAPTDSNYGYT
17	TRBD1	TRBJ2-1	TRBV12-3/TRBV12-4	ASSLLHRQGRTWYNEQF
11	.	TRBJ1-2	TRBV10-3	AISERAASGYT
11	.	TRBJ2-2	TRBV18	ASSPGSTGELF
13	TRBD1	TRBJ1-4	TRBV4-3	ASSTAGQGNEKLF
15	TRBD2	TRBJ2-7	TRBV3-1	ASSQDQREFRCYEQY
14	TRBD1	TRBJ2-7	TRBV15	ATSRDRTGGAYEQY
13	.	TRBJ2-4	TRBV7-2	ASSLKALAKNIQY
14	TRBD1	TRBJ1-6	TRBV2	ASSFGTGTQRSPLH
16	.	TRBJ2-2	TRBV4-1	ASSQGGGASINTGELF
14	.	TRBJ2-4	TRBV7-9	ASSSGPLLAKNIQY
12	.	TRBJ2-7	TRBV10-3	AISDPGQTYEQY
12	TRBD1	TRBJ1-1	TRBV30	AWGTGTGEFEAF
15	TRBD1	TRBJ2-3	TRBV27	ASSSVGQGTSTDTQY
13	.	TRBJ2-5	TRBV7-9	ASRRVTGIYETQY
13	.	TRBJ1-1	TRBV9	ASSVEGRVNTEAF
13	.	TRBJ2-7	TRBV5-1	ASSLARTDSYEQY
12	TRBD1	TRBJ2-1	TRBV6-1	ASSRGDSRVEQF
11	.	TRBJ2-7	TRBV28	ASSGVVSYEQY
13	.	TRBJ2-2	TRBV29-1	SVEFQGTRTGELF
13	.	TRBJ1-6	TRBV27	ASSLTRAGNSPLH
11	.	TRBJ2-5	TRBV30	AWNILKGETQY
13	.	TRBJ2-3	TRBV30	AWSGTGTVTDTQY
16	TRBD2	TRBJ2-2	TRBV4-2	ASSTGLAGGLGAGELF
15	.	TRBJ1-2	TRBV12-3/TRBV12-4	ASSPLGGQALGDGYT
11	.	TRBJ2-7	TRBV30	AWNGRGSYEQY
11	TRBD1	TRBJ1-1	TRBV20-1	SARNQGDTEAF
12	.	TRBJ2-7	TRBV20-1	SARSGTSTYEQY